These 24 T cell receptor beta chains were sequenced from one sample in a study of shared clonotypes between healthy human individuals. Sequencing used immunoSEQ multiplex PCR; TCRdb keeps in-frame clones, though not all of them. The top ten hold 0.9% to 1.3% of the sample, which has just over 2,000,000 clones, 85% to 95% seen once. Naive CD8 cells comprised CD45RO-negative, CCR7-positively selected cells, excluding terminally differentiated effector memory CD45RA+ cells. Sequenced input: naive CD8+ T cells sorted from blood. The receptors were gathered from a man between 18 and 29 years old in good health.

V is TRBV4-1 and J is TRBJ2-2; TRBD1 aligns across 9 bases. V shed 4 bases and J 10 bases; nucleotides not matched to a gene: 13. The V gene's germline CDR1 is MGHRA and CDR2 YSYEKL. This CDR3 is 16 amino acids long. The CDR3 region has the DNA TGCGCCAGCAGCCGAGACGACGGGACAGGGTTTGTGGAGCTGTTTTTT. It is translated as CASSRDDGTGFVELFF.

This chain uses TRBV7-9 with TRBJ2-7; D might be TRBD1 (6 bases). The germline V gene encodes CDR1 SEHNR and CDR2 FQNEAQ (reference sequence). The germline V and J ends were trimmed by 5 bases and 2 bases, with 22 bases remaining between them. The CDR3 is made up of 17 amino acids. CDR3 DNA sequence: TGTGCCAGCAGCGTGAACAGCCGGGACATTGACCCCTACGAGCAGTACTTC. The encoded protein is CASSVNSRDIDPYEQYF.

The chain recombines TRBV2 with TRBJ2-7; 10 bases are shared with TRBD1. The trim removed 5 bases at V and 3 bases at J, leaving 10 bases unmatched. From germline, CDR1 is SNHLY and CDR2 FYNNEI. This CDR3 has 16 residues. CDR3 bases: TGTGCCAGCAGTCCCGGACAGGGGGGCCCTCTCTACGAGCAGTACTTC. It yields the protein CASSPGQGGPLYEQYF.

V and J are TRBV2 and TRBJ2-7; D not certain. The CDR3 spans 11 residues. Germline lookup yields CDR1 SNHLY and CDR2 FYNNEI. V was shortened by 3 bases and J by 6 bases, with 6 bases between the two germline ends. CDR3 DNA sequence: TGTGCCAGCAGTGAGGGTACCGAGCAGTACTTC. It is translated as CASSEGTEQYF.

The chain joins TRBV28 to TRBJ2-3; D is ambiguous. This CDR3 has 12 residues. CDR1 is MDHEN and CDR2 is SYDVKM in the germline V gene. Trimming took off 6 bases at V and 5 bases at J, with 9 bases between the two ends. The CDR3 bases are TGTGCCAGCAGCTTACGGATAGATACGCAGTATTTT. Amino acid sequence: CASSLRIDTQYF.

The chain carries TRBV21-1 and TRBJ2-3; the listed D gene, TRBD2, was not tested against the DNA. TRBV21-1 is a recognized pseudogene. The CDR3 has 16 amino acids. The CDR3, as DNA: TGTGCCAGCAGCAAAGTCCCAGCGGGAGACACAGATACGCAGTATTTT. Residues: CASSKVPAGDTDTQYF.

This clone appeared a few times. Its ends do not fully match the called genes, so a read error is possible. The V and J genes are TRBV2 and TRBJ2-1, with D hard to call. The germline V gene has CDR1 SNHLY and CDR2 FYNNEI. The length of the CDR3 is 10 residues. In DNA, the CDR3 is TGTGCCAGCAGTGAGTGGGTAGTTATCTTC. This gives the protein CASSEWVVIF.

The chain recombines TRBV5-1 with TRBJ2-2; 8 bases are a match to TRBD1. CDR3 length equals 16 residues. Germline V gene sequence: CDR1 SGHRS, CDR2 YFSETQ. With V trimmed by 0 bases and J by 7 bases, 8 bases remained unmatched. The CDR3 DNA reads TGCGCCAGCAGCTTGGAGTGGGACAGGAGGGACGGGGAGCTGTTTTTT. Protein sequence: CASSLEWDRRDGELFF. The variable domain in full, with the rest retrieved from reference TRBV5-1 and TRBJ2-2, is KAGVTQTPRYLIKTRGQQVTLSCSPISGHRSVSWYQQTPGQGLQFLFEYFSETQRNKGNFPGRFSGRQFSNSRSEMNVSTLELGDSALYLCASSLEWDRRDGELFFGEGSRLTVL.

V is TRBV29-1 and J is TRBJ2-3, with 9 bases matching TRBD1. Losses at the gene ends were 7 bases for V and 2 bases for J; bases not matched to a gene: 7. Germline values: CDR1 SQVTM, CDR2 ANQGSEA. The CDR3 runs 14 residues. The CDR3 sequence is CSAVGQGLTDTQYF. The CDR3 bases are TGCAGCGCCGTAGGACAGGGGCTCACAGATACGCAGTATTTT.

A word on this clone: The same CDR3 is also encoded by other DNA sequences in this sample. V and J are TRBV19 and TRBJ2-7; the match to TRBD1 covers 7 bases. Germline V gives CDR1 LNHDA, CDR2 SQIVND (reference sequence). V dropped 6 bases and J dropped 4; count of bases not matched to a gene: 6. The CDR3 has 13 residues. The CDR3 reads CASSVGGSYEQYF. The CDR3 nucleotides are TGTGCCAGTAGCGTAGGGGGCTCTTACGAGCAGTACTTC.

Of note for this clone: In the same sample, other DNA sequences code for this CDR3. This chain joins TRBV28 and TRBJ2-5; D possibly uses TRBD1 or TRBD2 (6 bases each). Trimming removed 2 bases at V and 4 bases at J, with 8 bases between. In germline, CDR1 is MDHEN, CDR2 SYDVKM. CDR3 length equals 13 residues. The CDR3 loop reads CASSLEGGETQYF. The DNA for the CDR3 is TGTGCCAGCAGTTTAGAGGGGGGAGAGACCCAGTACTTC.

The CDR3 DNA reads TGTGCGGTAAAACAGGGTTCCTATAATTCACCCCTCCACTTT. It specifies CAVKQGSYNSPLHF. The J gene is TRBJ1-6, the V gene TRBV7-6; weak D call: TRBD1 (6 bases). Germline V gives CDR1 SGHVS, CDR2 FNYEAQ. The CDR3 totals 14 residues. Filled out from reference TRBV7-6 and TRBJ1-6, the complete variable domain reads GAGVSQSPRYKVTKRGQDVALRCDPISGHVSLYWYRQALGQGPEFLTYFNYEAQQDKSGLPNDRFSAERPEGSISTLTIQRTEQRDSAMYRCAVKQGSYNSPLHFGNGTRLTVT.

With regard to this clone: Other DNA sequences in this specimen translate into the identical CDR3. The chain uses TRBV4-3 and TRBJ2-7; D is possibly TRBD2 (6 bases). This CDR3 contains 13 residues. From germline, CDR1 is LGHNA and CDR2 YSLEER. The germline V and J ends were trimmed by 4 bases and 4 bases, with 11 bases remaining between them. CDR3 protein: CASSPYSGYEQYF. The CDR3 DNA sequence: TGCGCCAGCAGCCCCTATAGCGGTTACGAGCAGTACTTC.

The chain is built from TRBV5-1 and TRBJ2-3, with D maybe TRBD1 (6 bases). Trimming cost V 4 bases and J 0 bases, with 12 bases left between them. The CDR3 extends over 15 amino acids. Germline V gives CDR1 SGHRS, CDR2 YFSETQ. In DNA, the CDR3 is TGCGCCAGCAGCCCCGGACAGACTAGCACAGATACGCAGTATTTT. Translated: CASSPGQTSTDTQYF.

The V call is TRBV27, the J call TRBJ1-1; 9 bases are a match to TRBD1. The germline gives CDR1 MNHEY, CDR2 SMNVEV (reference sequence). After removal of 1 base from V and 4 bases from J, the junction contained 1 base not matched to a gene. The CDR3 is 14 amino acids. The CDR3 DNA sequence: TGTGCCAGCAGTTTATTGGGACAGGGCACTGAAGCTTTCTTT. Translating gives CASSLLGQGTEAFF.

The CDR3 DNA is TGTGCCAGCTTGAGACAGGGGCTGAACGAGCAGTACTTC. Protein: CASLRQGLNEQYF. The V and J genes are TRBV28 and TRBJ2-7; 8 bases fit TRBD1. Germline trimming cut 8 bases from V and 5 bases from J; bases unmatched to any gene: 8. Germline V gene data show CDR1 as MDHEN and CDR2 as SYDVKM. The CDR3 runs to 13 residues.

This sequence joins TRBV19 and TRBJ1-3; D remains unclear. Germline lookup yields CDR1 LNHDA and CDR2 SQIVND (reference sequence). The CDR3 covers 17 residues. The V end was cut by 7 bases, the J end by 0 bases, with 19 bases between. In DNA, the CDR3 is TGTGCCAGTACCTCGGACTCATCCGCAGCCTCTGGAAACACCATATATTTT. This gives the protein CASTSDSSAASGNTIYF.

The genes are TRBV11-3 and TRBJ2-2; the D gene could be TRBD1 or TRBD2 (5 bases each). CDR3 length equals 18 residues. In germline, CDR1 is SGHNT, CDR2 YENEEA. V lost 4 bases and J lost 4, with 22 bases in between. The CDR3 reads CASSSYRDRGVGTGELFF. The CDR3 DNA reads as TGTGCCAGCAGCTCATACCGGGACCGTGGGGTAGGCACCGGGGAGCTGTTTTTT.

This clone came up once. The rearrangement uses TRBV7-6 and TRBJ2-1; 7 bases match TRBD2. The germline V gene has CDR1 SGHVS and CDR2 FNYEAQ. This CDR3 spans 15 amino acids. The V and J ends lost 7 bases and 0 bases, in that order; junction bases with no gene match: 6. CDR3 in amino acids: CASTGGYSSYNEQFF. The DNA of the CDR3 is TGTGCCAGCACCGGGGGGTATAGCTCCTACAATGAGCAGTTCTTC. Full variable domain (remainder filled in from reference TRBV7-6 and TRBJ2-1): GAGVSQSPRYKVTKRGQDVALRCDPISGHVSLYWYRQALGQGPEFLTYFNYEAQQDKSGLPNDRFSAERPEGSISTLTIQRTEQRDSAMYRCASTGGYSSYNEQFFGPGTRLTVL.

V gene TRBV7-9 combines with J gene TRBJ2-2; 7 positions agree with TRBD1. Germline loops: CDR1 SEHNR, CDR2 FQNEAQ (reference sequence). The CDR3 has 19 residues. V lost 5 bases to trimming and J lost 5 bases; unmatched junction nucleotides: 20. The CDR3 nucleotides read TGTGCCAGCAGCCCCCGACAGGGTAGGGGAGTGCGTTCGACCGGGGAGCTGTTTTTT. Translating gives CASSPRQGRGVRSTGELFF.

The chain couples TRBV6-1 to TRBJ1-1; 7 positions match TRBD1. This CDR3 spans 14 amino acids. Trimming cost V 5 bases and J 9 bases; bases outside gene matches: 12. The germline V gene has CDR1 MNHNS and CDR2 SASEGT. The CDR3 DNA reads TGTGCCAGCAGTTCCCACCGGGACAGCTGGAAAGCTTTCTTT. This translates into CASSSHRDSWKAFF.

The rearrangement uses TRBV29-1 and TRBJ2-7, with TRBD2 as a possible D gene (7 bases). Trimming cost V 0 bases and J 2 bases, with 8 bases left between them. Germline CDR1 and CDR2: SQVTM and ANQGSEA. The CDR3 has 13 amino acids. The CDR3 DNA is TGCAGCGTTGAAGAGGGGGGGCCCTACGAGCAGTACTTC. Its translation: CSVEEGGPYEQYF.

This chain connects TRBV9 to TRBJ2-2; tentative D call: TRBD1 (5 bases). V lost 4 bases and J lost 0, with 10 bases in between. CDR3 length equals 15 residues. CDR1 is SGDLS, CDR2 YYNGEE, per germline. This chain's CDR3 is CASSSRQTNTGELFF. In DNA, the CDR3 is TGTGCCAGCAGCTCCCGACAGACGAACACCGGGGAGCTGTTTTTT.

The chain carries TRBV11-2 and TRBJ2-1; 9 nucleotides align to TRBD2. Germline CDR1 and CDR2: SGHAT and FQNNGV. This CDR3 spans 16 amino acids. The junction had 11 bases not matched to a gene; V was cut back by 5 bases and J by 6 bases. The CDR3 bases are TGTGCCAGCAGCCCGGGACCGGGACTAGCTAGCAATGAGCAGTTCTTC. This translates into CASSPGPGLASNEQFF. The full variable domain, with the rest looked up from reference TRBV11-2 and TRBJ2-1, is EAGVAQSPRYKIIEKRQSVAFWCNPISGHATLYWYQQILGQGPKLLIQFQNNGVVDDSQLPKDRFSAERLKGVDSTLKIQPAKLEDSAVYLCASSPGPGLASNEQFFGPGTRLTVL.